The T cell receptor beta chain under discussion was sequenced for a study of T cells in Graves' hyperthyroidism and ophthalmopathy. This clonotype was detected only a few times. TCR beta CDR3 sequences were amplified from RNA transcripts. Carried out on the TCR CDR3, a first-round RT-PCR used the HTBI primer set. TCRdb recomputed calls from the multiplex PCR reads with MiXCR, one row per CDR3 protein. Of 300,000 to 450,000 distinct CDR3 sequences listed, roughly 25% are singletons. This CDR3 comprises 16 residues. From germline, CDR1 is SEHNR and CDR2 FQNEAQ (reference sequence). Trimming took 8 bases from V and 0 from J, leaving 17 bases between them.

The sample was blood. The genes are TRBV7-9 and TRBJ2-1; D possibly corresponds to TRBD2 (5 bases). This sequence originates from a man aged 45-65 years with Graves' hyperthyroidism. Written as DNA, the CDR3 is TGTGCCAGCGCGGGCCCCCAGACGAGCTCCTACAATGAGCAGTTCTTC. It is translated as CASAGPQTSSYNEQFF.